This is a list of T cell receptor beta chains from one sample in a study of T cell responses to AZD1222 COVID-19 vaccine. The assay was immunoSEQ multiplex PCR, and TCRdb's table has in-frame clones only and misses some. The sample has around 75,000 clones; about 91% are singletons. The sequences come from peripheral blood, collected 28 days after the second dose of the MenACWY control vaccine. These receptors came from an adult who received the MenACWY meningococcal vaccine as a control. CDR3s include the opening cysteine and the closing phenylalanine or tryptophan. A D gene is named only where the DNA matches it firmly. The size of a clone is reported for some rows only, either as once, few or many, or as a class for expanded clones.

v_gene: TRBV5-1; abundance: -; d_gene: -; j_gene: TRBJ2-7; CDR3aa: CASSSLGGGRGIGHEQYF; CDR3nt: TGCGCCAGCAGCTCCTTAGGGGGGGGGCGTGGAATCGGCCACGAGCAGTACTTC
v_gene: TRBV7-2; abundance: once; d_gene: -; j_gene: TRBJ1-1; CDR3aa: CASSLYPDTEAFF; CDR3nt: TGTGCCAGCAGCTTATACCCAGACACTGAAGCTTTCTTT
v_gene: TRBV5-6; abundance: -; d_gene: -; j_gene: TRBJ1-5; CDR3aa: CASSLGGWMSNQPQHF; CDR3nt: TGTGCCAGCAGCTTGGGGGGGTGGATGAGCAATCAGCCCCAGCATTTT
v_gene: TRBV19; abundance: -; d_gene: -; j_gene: TRBJ1-1; CDR3aa: CASSIAPANTEAFF; CDR3nt: TGTGCCAGTAGTATAGCCCCAGCGAACACTGAAGCTTTCTTT
v_gene: TRBV7-2; abundance: -; d_gene: TRBD1; j_gene: TRBJ2-1; CDR3aa: CASSSSGQGYNEQFF; CDR3nt: TGTGCCAGCAGCTCTTCGGGACAGGGGTACAATGAGCAGTTCTTC
v_gene: TRBV5-1; abundance: -; d_gene: TRBD1; j_gene: TRBJ2-7; CDR3aa: CASSPRQGPSYEQYF; CDR3nt: TGCGCCAGCAGCCCCCGACAGGGCCCCTCCTACGAGCAGTACTTC
v_gene: TRBV19; abundance: -; d_gene: -; j_gene: TRBJ1-1; CDR3aa: CASSPPGTNTEAFF; CDR3nt: TGTGCCAGTAGTCCCCCGGGGACTAACACTGAAGCTTTCTTT
v_gene: TRBV7-2; abundance: -; d_gene: -; j_gene: TRBJ2-2; CDR3aa: CASSSRDTSTGELFF; CDR3nt: TGTGCCAGCAGCTCCAGAGACACCTCCACCGGGGAGCTGTTTTTT
v_gene: TRBV19; abundance: -; d_gene: TRBD2; j_gene: TRBJ2-7; CDR3aa: CASRERGATYEQYF; CDR3nt: TGTGCCAGTAGGGAGCGGGGGGCCACCTACGAGCAGTACTTC
v_gene: TRBV7-8; abundance: -; d_gene: -; j_gene: TRBJ2-2; CDR3aa: CASSQRTGTDVVGELFF; CDR3nt: TGTGCCAGCAGCCAACGAACCGGGACCGATGTTGTCGGGGAGCTGTTTTTT
v_gene: TRBV6-5; abundance: -; d_gene: -; j_gene: TRBJ1-6; CDR3aa: CASKTESSYNSPLHF; CDR3nt: TGTGCCAGCAAGACCGAGAGCTCCTATAATTCACCCCTCCACTTT
v_gene: TRBV12-3/TRBV12-4; abundance: -; d_gene: -; j_gene: TRBJ1-4; CDR3aa: CASSDSSNEKLFF; CDR3nt: TGTGCCAGCAGTGACAGTAGTAATGAAAAACTGTTTTTT
v_gene: TRBV19; abundance: -; d_gene: -; j_gene: TRBJ2-2; CDR3aa: CASTVRGTGELFF; CDR3nt: TGTGCCAGTACCGTCCGGGGCACCGGGGAGCTGTTTTTT
v_gene: TRBV9; abundance: -; d_gene: TRBD2; j_gene: TRBJ2-5; CDR3aa: CASSVGLAGVETQYF; CDR3nt: TGTGCCAGCAGCGTGGGTCTAGCGGGGGTAGAGACCCAGTACTTC
v_gene: TRBV29-1; abundance: -; d_gene: -; j_gene: TRBJ1-1; CDR3aa: CSADRTAEAFF; CDR3nt: TGCAGCGCCGACAGGACGGCGGAAGCTTTCTTT
v_gene: TRBV7-2; abundance: -; d_gene: -; j_gene: TRBJ2-2; CDR3aa: CASSLVPGGRDTGELFF; CDR3nt: TGTGCCAGCAGCTTAGTTCCGGGGGGCCGGGACACCGGGGAGCTGTTTTTT
v_gene: TRBV6-5; abundance: -; d_gene: -; j_gene: TRBJ2-2; CDR3aa: CASSSLRELFF; CDR3nt: TGTGCCAGCAGTTCCCTCAGGGAGCTGTTTTTT
v_gene: TRBV6-5; abundance: -; d_gene: TRBD1; j_gene: TRBJ1-5; CDR3aa: CASSGGGELNQPQHF; CDR3nt: TGTGCCAGTTCAGGGGGGGGCGAGTTGAATCAGCCCCAGCATTTT
v_gene: TRBV15; abundance: once; d_gene: -; j_gene: TRBJ2-5; CDR3aa: CATRAEGQETQYF; CDR3nt: TGTGCCACCCGGGCGGAGGGACAAGAGACCCAGTACTTC
v_gene: TRBV30; abundance: -; d_gene: -; j_gene: TRBJ1-5; CDR3aa: CAWSPGLGTQPQHF; CDR3nt: TGTGCCTGGAGTCCGGGACTAGGGACTCAGCCCCAGCATTTT
v_gene: TRBV5-4; abundance: -; d_gene: -; j_gene: TRBJ1-2; CDR3aa: CASSLDGLNYGYTF; CDR3nt: TGTGCCAGCAGCTTGGACGGTTTAAACTATGGCTACACCTTC
v_gene: TRBV28; abundance: -; d_gene: -; j_gene: TRBJ2-1; CDR3aa: CASSRSRAQGLNEQFF; CDR3nt: TGTGCCAGCAGCCGCTCCAGGGCTCAGGGGTTGAATGAGCAGTTCTTC
v_gene: TRBV14; abundance: -; d_gene: TRBD1; j_gene: TRBJ1-6; CDR3aa: CASSQRTGYNSPLHF; CDR3nt: TGTGCCAGCAGCCAGAGGACAGGGTATAATTCACCCCTCCACTTT
v_gene: TRBV2; abundance: -; d_gene: -; j_gene: TRBJ1-4; CDR3aa: CASSVRATNEKLFF; CDR3nt: TGTGCCAGCAGTGTACGTGCAACTAATGAAAAACTGTTTTTT
v_gene: TRBV28; abundance: -; d_gene: -; j_gene: TRBJ1-1; CDR3aa: CASSLGRNTEAFF; CDR3nt: TGTGCCAGCAGTTTAGGACGGAACACTGAAGCTTTCTTT
v_gene: TRBV28; abundance: -; d_gene: -; j_gene: TRBJ1-6; CDR3aa: CASSGTGFNSPLHF; CDR3nt: TGTGCCAGCAGTGGGACGGGGTTTAATTCACCCCTCCACTTT
v_gene: TRBV18; abundance: -; d_gene: -; j_gene: TRBJ1-2; CDR3aa: CASSPKNREDEPGYTF; CDR3nt: TGTGCCAGCTCACCAAAAAACAGGGAAGACGAGCCCGGCTACACCTTC
v_gene: TRBV7-3; abundance: -; d_gene: TRBD1; j_gene: TRBJ2-7; CDR3aa: CASSLSGQGYEQYF; CDR3nt: TGTGCCAGCAGCTTATCGGGACAGGGTTACGAGCAGTACTTC
v_gene: TRBV2; abundance: -; d_gene: -; j_gene: TRBJ2-2; CDR3aa: CASKVTNTGELFF; CDR3nt: TGTGCCAGCAAAGTTACGAACACCGGGGAGCTGTTTTTT
v_gene: TRBV7-9; abundance: -; d_gene: -; j_gene: TRBJ1-1; CDR3aa: CASSQTDKSTMNTEAFF; CDR3nt: TGTGCCAGCAGCCAGACAGACAAGTCCACAATGAACACTGAAGCTTTCTTT
v_gene: TRBV11-1; abundance: -; d_gene: -; j_gene: TRBJ2-4; CDR3aa: CASSRTPAKNIQYF; CDR3nt: TGTGCCAGCAGTAGGACTCCAGCCAAAAACATTCAGTACTTC
v_gene: TRBV10-3; abundance: once; d_gene: -; j_gene: TRBJ1-5; CDR3aa: CAIKSDLSEQPQHF; CDR3nt: TGTGCCATCAAGAGTGACCTATCGGAGCAGCCCCAGCATTTT
v_gene: TRBV19; abundance: -; d_gene: -; j_gene: TRBJ1-5; CDR3aa: CASSIQGGGNQPQHF; CDR3nt: TGTGCCAGTAGTATTCAGGGAGGCGGCAATCAGCCCCAGCATTTT
v_gene: TRBV15; abundance: -; d_gene: -; j_gene: TRBJ1-2; CDR3aa: CATSRGAGLYGYTF; CDR3nt: TGTGCCACCAGCAGAGGGGCCGGGTTGTATGGCTACACCTTC
v_gene: TRBV30; abundance: few; d_gene: TRBD1; j_gene: TRBJ1-5; CDR3aa: CAWSLGQGDQPQHF; CDR3nt: TGTGCCTGGAGTCTTGGACAGGGAGATCAGCCCCAGCATTTT
v_gene: TRBV4-3; abundance: once; d_gene: TRBD1; j_gene: TRBJ1-6; CDR3aa: CASSQDARQGGSPLHF; CDR3nt: TGCGCCAGCAGCCAAGATGCCCGCCAGGGGGGTTCACCCCTCCACTTT
v_gene: TRBV6-5; abundance: few; d_gene: TRBD1; j_gene: TRBJ2-5; CDR3aa: CATRVRGHTGTQYF; CDR3nt: TGTGCCACCAGAGTAAGGGGGCACACGGGGACCCAGTACTTC
v_gene: TRBV30; abundance: -; d_gene: -; j_gene: TRBJ1-6; CDR3aa: CAWRGYNSPLHF; CDR3nt: TGTGCCTGGAGGGGATATAATTCACCCCTCCACTTT
v_gene: TRBV5-1; abundance: -; d_gene: -; j_gene: TRBJ1-1; CDR3aa: CASSFDPNTEAFF; CDR3nt: TGCGCCAGCAGCTTCGACCCGAACACTGAAGCTTTCTTT
v_gene: TRBV11-2; abundance: -; d_gene: -; j_gene: TRBJ1-6; CDR3aa: CASSFGTVYNSPLHF; CDR3nt: TGTGCCAGCAGCTTCGGGACGGTCTATAATTCACCCCTCCACTTT